This TCR beta chain was captured by sequencing in a study of T cells after yellow fever vaccination. Study-level background: With SMART-Seq v4 Ultra Low Input, the fractions containing low cell numbers were prepared. Study results and limitations: FACS-sorted repertoires might harbor abundant contaminating clonotypes from the bulk population.

Per the germline V gene, CDR1 is LGHDT and CDR2 is YNNKEL (reference sequence). The ends lost 3 bases at V and 10 bases at J; junction bases unmatched: 8. The CDR3 totals 14 residues. Generation of TCR cDNA used 5'RACE template switching (which added a universal primer site and UMIs). MiXCR, run by TCRdb on the 5' RACE reads, gives a single entry per CDR3 protein. The sample lists some 550,000 distinct CDR3 sequences, 15% to 20% occurring once. Comments on this clonotype: Its antigen remains unknown.

This rearrangement joins TRBV3-1 to TRBJ2-1; TRBD1 matches at 8 bases. This TCR was sampled from a man aged 25 to 40 who received the YFV17D yellow fever vaccine. The sequencing here drew on PBMCs, taken 15 days after the yellow fever booster vaccination. CDR3 sequence (DNA): TGTGCCAGCAGCCAGCTAGGGACAGGAGGGGAGCAGTTCTTC. Translation gives CASSQLGTGGEQFF.